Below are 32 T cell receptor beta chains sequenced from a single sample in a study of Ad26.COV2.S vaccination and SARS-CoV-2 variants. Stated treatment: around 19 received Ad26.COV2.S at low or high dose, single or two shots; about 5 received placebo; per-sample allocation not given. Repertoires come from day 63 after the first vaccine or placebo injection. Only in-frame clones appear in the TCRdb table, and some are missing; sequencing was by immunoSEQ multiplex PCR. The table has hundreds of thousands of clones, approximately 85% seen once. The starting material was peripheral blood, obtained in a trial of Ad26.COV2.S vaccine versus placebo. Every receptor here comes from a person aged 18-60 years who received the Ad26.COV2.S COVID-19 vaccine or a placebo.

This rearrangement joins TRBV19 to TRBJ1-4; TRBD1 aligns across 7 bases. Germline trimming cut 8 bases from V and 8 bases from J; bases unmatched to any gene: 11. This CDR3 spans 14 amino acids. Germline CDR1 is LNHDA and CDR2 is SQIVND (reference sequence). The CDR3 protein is CASGQEKAREKLFF. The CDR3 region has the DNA TGTGCCAGTGGACAGGAAAAAGCGCGGGAAAAACTGTTTTTT. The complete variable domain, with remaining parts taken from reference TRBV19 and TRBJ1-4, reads DGGITQSPKYLFRKEGQNVTLSCEQNLNHDAMYWYRQDPGQGLRLIYYSQIVNDFQKGDIAEGYSVSREKKESFPLTVTSAQKNPTAFYLCASGQEKAREKLFFGSGTQLSVL.

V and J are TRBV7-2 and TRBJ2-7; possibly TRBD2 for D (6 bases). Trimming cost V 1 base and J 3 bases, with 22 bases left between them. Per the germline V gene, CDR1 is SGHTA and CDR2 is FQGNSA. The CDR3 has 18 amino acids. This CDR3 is CASSLELLSRDFNYEQYF. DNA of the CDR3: TGTGCCAGCAGCTTAGAGCTCTTGAGCCGGGACTTCAACTACGAGCAGTACTTC. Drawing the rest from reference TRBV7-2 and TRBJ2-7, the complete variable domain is GAGVSQSPSNKVTEKGKDVELRCDPISGHTALYWYRQSLGQGLEFLIYFQGNSAPDKSGLPSDRFSAERTGGSVSTLTIQRTQQEDSAVYLCASSLELLSRDFNYEQYFGPGTRLTVT.

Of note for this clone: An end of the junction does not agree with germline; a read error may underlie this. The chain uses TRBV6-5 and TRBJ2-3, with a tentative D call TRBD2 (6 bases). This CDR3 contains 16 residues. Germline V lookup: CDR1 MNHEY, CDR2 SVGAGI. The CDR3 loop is CASSYGAGSSIDTQYF. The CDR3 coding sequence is TGTGCCAGCAGTTACGGTGCGGGGTCTAGCATAGATACGCAGTATTTT.

CDR3 DNA sequence: TGTGCCAGCAGCCAATTCCGCCGGGACAGGAGCGTATGGGCGGTGGATGAGACCCAGTACTTC. Translation: CASSQFRRDRSVWAVDETQYF. The rearrangement joins TRBV3-1 (or the pseudogene TRBV3-2) to TRBJ2-5, with 8 bases lining up with TRBD1. J lost 5 bases, V lost 2 bases, and 25 bases had no gene match. The CDR3 has 21 amino acids. Germline loops: CDR1 LGHDT, CDR2 YNNKEL (reference sequence).

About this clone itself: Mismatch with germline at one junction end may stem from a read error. CDR3 in DNA: TGTGCTAGCAGTCGGACTAGCGGGGCCGAAGAGACCCAGTACTTC. It is translated as CASSRTSGAEETQYF. The chain couples TRBV7-7 to TRBJ2-5; 12 nucleotides match TRBD2. The CDR3 runs to 15 residues. In germline, CDR1 is SSHAT, CDR2 FNYEAQ (reference sequence).

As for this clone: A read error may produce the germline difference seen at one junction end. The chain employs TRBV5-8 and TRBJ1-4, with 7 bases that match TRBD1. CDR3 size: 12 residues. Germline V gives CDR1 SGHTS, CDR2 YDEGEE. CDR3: CASSSDRIRRVF. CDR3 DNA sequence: TGTGCCAGCAGCTCGGACAGGATCCGTCGAGTTTTT.

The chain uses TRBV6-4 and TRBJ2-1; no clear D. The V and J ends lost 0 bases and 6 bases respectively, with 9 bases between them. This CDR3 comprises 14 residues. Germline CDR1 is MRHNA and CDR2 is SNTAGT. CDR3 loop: CASSDSPMTNEQFF. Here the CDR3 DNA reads TGTGCCAGCAGTGACTCCCCCATGACCAATGAGCAGTTCTTC.

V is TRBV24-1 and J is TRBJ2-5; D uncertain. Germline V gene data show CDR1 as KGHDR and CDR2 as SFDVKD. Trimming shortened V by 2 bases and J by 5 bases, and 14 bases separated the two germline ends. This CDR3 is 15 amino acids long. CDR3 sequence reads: CATSDSRADGETQYF. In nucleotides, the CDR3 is TGTGCCACCAGTGATTCTCGGGCAGACGGGGAGACCCAGTACTTC.

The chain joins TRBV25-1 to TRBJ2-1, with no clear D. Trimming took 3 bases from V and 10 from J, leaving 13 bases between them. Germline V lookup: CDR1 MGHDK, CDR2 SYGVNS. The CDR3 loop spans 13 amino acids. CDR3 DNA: TGTGCCAGCAGTGATCCCTCAAGGCCCGAGCAGTTCTTC. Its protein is CASSDPSRPEQFF.

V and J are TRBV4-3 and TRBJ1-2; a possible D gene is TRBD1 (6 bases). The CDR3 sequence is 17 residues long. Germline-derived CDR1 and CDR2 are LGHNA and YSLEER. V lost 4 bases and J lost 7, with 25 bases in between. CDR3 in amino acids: CASSLRRGGGGRGGYTF. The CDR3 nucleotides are TGCGCCAGCAGCCTGAGGCGGGGTGGAGGGGGACGGGGTGGCTACACCTTC.

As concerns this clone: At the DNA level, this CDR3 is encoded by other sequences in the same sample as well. The CDR3 DNA is TGTGCCAGCAGTTACTCCTCCCCCTCCTACGAGCAGTACTTC. It translates to CASSYSSPSYEQYF. The chain links TRBV6-5 to TRBJ2-7, with D unresolved. CDR1 and CDR2 from the germline V gene are MNHEY and SVGAGI. This CDR3 is 14 amino acids long. V dropped 0 bases and J dropped 0 bases, with 6 bases sitting between them.

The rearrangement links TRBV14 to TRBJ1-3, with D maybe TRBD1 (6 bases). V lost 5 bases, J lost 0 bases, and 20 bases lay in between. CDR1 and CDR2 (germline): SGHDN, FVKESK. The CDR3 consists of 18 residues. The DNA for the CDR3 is TGTGCCAGCAGCGTCACAATAGGGACAACGATCTCTGGAAACACCATATATTTT. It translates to CASSVTIGTTISGNTIYF.

CDR3 DNA sequence: TGTGCCAGCAGCCTTACATCTCTGGGCAGGATGCAGTTCTTC. It yields the protein CASSLTSLGRMQFF. J is TRBJ2-1 and V is TRBV7-2, with D uncertain. Trimming shortened V by 5 bases and J by 12 bases, and 20 bases separated the two germline ends. CDR1 and CDR2 (germline): SGHTA, FQGNSA. The CDR3 has 14 residues.

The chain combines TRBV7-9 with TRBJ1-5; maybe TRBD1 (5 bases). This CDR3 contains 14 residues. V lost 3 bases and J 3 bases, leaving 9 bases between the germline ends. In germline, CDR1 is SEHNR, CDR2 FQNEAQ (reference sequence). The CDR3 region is CASSFQGTNQPQHF. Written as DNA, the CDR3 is TGTGCCAGCAGCTTCCAGGGCACCAATCAGCCCCAGCATTTT.

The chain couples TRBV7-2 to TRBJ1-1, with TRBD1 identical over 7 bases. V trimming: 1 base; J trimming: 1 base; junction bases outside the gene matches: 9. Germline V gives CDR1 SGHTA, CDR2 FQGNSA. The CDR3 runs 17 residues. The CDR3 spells CASSLGLGGRGNTEAFF. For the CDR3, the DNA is TGTGCCAGCAGCTTAGGTCTAGGGGGCAGGGGGAACACTGAAGCTTTCTTT. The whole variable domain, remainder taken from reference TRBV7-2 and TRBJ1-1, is GAGVSQSPSNKVTEKGKDVELRCDPISGHTALYWYRQSLGQGLEFLIYFQGNSAPDKSGLPSDRFSAERTGGSVSTLTIQRTQQEDSAVYLCASSLGLGGRGNTEAFFGQGTRLTVV.

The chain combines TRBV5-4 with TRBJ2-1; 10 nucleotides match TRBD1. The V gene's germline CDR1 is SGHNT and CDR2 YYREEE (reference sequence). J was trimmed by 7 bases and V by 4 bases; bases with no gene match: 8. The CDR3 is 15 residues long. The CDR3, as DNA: TGTGCCAGCAGCGCAACCGGGACAGGGGAAAATGAGCAGTTCTTC. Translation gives CASSATGTGENEQFF.

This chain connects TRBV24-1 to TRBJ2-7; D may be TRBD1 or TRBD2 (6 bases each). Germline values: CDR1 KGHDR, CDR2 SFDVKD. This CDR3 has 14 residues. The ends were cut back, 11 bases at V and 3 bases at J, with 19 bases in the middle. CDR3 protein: CAIMRDTKLYEQYF. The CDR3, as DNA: TGTGCCATCATGCGGGACACAAAACTCTACGAGCAGTACTTC.

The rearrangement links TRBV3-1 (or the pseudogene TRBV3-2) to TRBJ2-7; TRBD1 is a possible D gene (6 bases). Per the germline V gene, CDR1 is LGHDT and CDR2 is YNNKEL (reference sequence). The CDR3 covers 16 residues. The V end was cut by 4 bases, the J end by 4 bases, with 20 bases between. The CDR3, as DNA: TGTGCCAGCAGCCCACGCAGGGGCAGGAACCCTTACGAGCAGTACTTC. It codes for CASSPRRGRNPYEQYF.

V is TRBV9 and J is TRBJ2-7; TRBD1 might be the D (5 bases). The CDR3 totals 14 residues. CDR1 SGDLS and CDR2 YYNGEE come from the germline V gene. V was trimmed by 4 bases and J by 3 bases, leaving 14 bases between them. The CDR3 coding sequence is TGTGCCAGCAGCAAGGACACGCTTTTCTACGAGCAGTACTTC. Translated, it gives CASSKDTLFYEQYF.

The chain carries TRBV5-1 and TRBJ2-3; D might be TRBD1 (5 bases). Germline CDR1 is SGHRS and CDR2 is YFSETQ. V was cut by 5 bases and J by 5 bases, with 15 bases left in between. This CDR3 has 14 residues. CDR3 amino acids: CASSLRLQGDTQYF. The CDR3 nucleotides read TGCGCCAGCAGTCTCCGCCTCCAGGGAGATACGCAGTATTTT.

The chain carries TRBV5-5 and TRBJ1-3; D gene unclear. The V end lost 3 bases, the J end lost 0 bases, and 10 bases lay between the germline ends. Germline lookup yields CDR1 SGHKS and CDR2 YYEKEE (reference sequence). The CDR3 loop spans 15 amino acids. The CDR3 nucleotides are TGTGCCAGCAGCTCAGAGGAAAACTCTGGAAACACCATATATTTT. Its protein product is CASSSEENSGNTIYF.

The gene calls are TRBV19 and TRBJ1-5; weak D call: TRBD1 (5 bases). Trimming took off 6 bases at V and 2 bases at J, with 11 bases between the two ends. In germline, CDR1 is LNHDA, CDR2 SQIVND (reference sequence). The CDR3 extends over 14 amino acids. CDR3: CASSRQQGNQPQHF. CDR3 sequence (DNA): TGTGCCAGTAGCCGCCAACAGGGCAATCAGCCCCAGCATTTT.

In DNA, the CDR3 is TGTGCCAGTACTCTAGGACCCTCGAGCTCTGGGGCCAACGTCCTGACTTTC. The encoded protein is CASTLGPSSSGANVLTF. The gene calls are TRBV19 and TRBJ2-6; unclear D gene. V shed 7 bases and J shed 0 bases, with 16 bases lying between them. CDR1 is LNHDA and CDR2 is SQIVND in the germline V gene (reference sequence). The CDR3 covers 17 residues.

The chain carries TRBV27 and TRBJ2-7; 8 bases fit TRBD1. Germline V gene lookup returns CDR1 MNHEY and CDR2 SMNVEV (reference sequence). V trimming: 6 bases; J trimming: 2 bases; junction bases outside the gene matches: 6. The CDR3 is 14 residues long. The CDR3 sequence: CASRTIQGAYEQYF. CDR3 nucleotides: TGTGCCAGCAGAACAATACAGGGGGCCTACGAGCAGTACTTC.

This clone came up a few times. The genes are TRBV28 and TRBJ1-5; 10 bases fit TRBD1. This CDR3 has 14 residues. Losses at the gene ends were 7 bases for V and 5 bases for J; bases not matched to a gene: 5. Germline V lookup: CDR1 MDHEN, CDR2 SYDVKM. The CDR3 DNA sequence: TGTGCCAGCATCCCGGGACAGGGGTATCAGCCCCAGCATTTT. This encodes CASIPGQGYQPQHF.

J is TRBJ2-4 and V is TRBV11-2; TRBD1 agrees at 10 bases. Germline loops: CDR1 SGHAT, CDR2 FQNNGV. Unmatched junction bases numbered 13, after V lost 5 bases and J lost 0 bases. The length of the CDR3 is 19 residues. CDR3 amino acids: CASSRIRDRGPLAKNIQYF. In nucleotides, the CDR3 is TGTGCCAGCAGCCGAATCCGGGACAGGGGACCCTTAGCCAAAAACATTCAGTACTTC.

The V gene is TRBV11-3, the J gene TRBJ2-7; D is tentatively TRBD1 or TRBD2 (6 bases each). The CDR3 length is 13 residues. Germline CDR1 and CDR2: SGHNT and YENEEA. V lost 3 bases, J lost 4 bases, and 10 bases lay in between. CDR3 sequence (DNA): TGTGCCAGCAGCTTTTTAGGGGGGTACGAGCAGTACTTC. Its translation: CASSFLGGYEQYF.

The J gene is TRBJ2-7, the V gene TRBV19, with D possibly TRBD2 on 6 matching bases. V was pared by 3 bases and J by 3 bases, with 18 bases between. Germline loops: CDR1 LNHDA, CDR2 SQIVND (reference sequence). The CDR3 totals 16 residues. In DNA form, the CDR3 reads TGTGCCAGTAGTATGGATCGGGACTCCCCGAACTACGAGCAGTACTTC. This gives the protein CASSMDRDSPNYEQYF.

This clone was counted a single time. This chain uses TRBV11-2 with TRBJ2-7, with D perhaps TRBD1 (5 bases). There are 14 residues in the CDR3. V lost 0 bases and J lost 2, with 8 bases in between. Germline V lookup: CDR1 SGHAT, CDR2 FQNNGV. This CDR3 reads CASSLDGRAYEQYF. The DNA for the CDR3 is TGTGCCAGCAGCTTAGATGGCAGGGCCTACGAGCAGTACTTC. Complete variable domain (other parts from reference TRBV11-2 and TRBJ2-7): EAGVAQSPRYKIIEKRQSVAFWCNPISGHATLYWYQQILGQGPKLLIQFQNNGVVDDSQLPKDRFSAERLKGVDSTLKIQPAKLEDSAVYLCASSLDGRAYEQYFGPGTRLTVT.

The CDR3 loop reads CASGSQLAGGLGEQYF. The CDR3 bases are TGTGCTAGTGGTTCACAACTAGCGGGGGGCTTGGGCGAGCAGTACTTC. This rearrangement joins TRBV12-5 to TRBJ2-7, with TRBD2 matching over 12 bases. This CDR3 region has 16 residues. From germline, CDR1 is LGHNT and CDR2 FRNRAP. The V and J ends lost 4 bases and 6 bases, in that order; junction bases with no gene match: 10.

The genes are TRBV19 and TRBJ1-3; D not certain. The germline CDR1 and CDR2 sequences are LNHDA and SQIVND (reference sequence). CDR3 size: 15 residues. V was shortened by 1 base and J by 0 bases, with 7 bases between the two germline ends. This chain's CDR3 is CASSIVGPSGNTIYF. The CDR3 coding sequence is TGTGCCAGTAGTATAGTCGGCCCCTCTGGAAACACCATATATTTT.

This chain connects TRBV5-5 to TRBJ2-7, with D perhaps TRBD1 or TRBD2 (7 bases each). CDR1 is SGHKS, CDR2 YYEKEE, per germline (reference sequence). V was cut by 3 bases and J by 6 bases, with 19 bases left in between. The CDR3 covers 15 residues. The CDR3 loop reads CASSSTGTGEGEQYF. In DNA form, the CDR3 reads TGTGCCAGCAGCTCCACCGGTACAGGGGAGGGCGAGCAGTACTTC.